The 28 T cell receptor beta chains listed next were all sequenced from one sample in a study of blood T cell repertoires in COVID-19. The repertoire was sequenced with immunoSEQ multiplex PCR; TCRdb's copy has only in-frame clones and lacks some. The sample includes 65,000 to 90,000 clones, more than 75% of them seen just once. Specimen: peripheral blood. These receptor sequences come from a woman aged 18-35 years with acute or convalescent COVID-19.

The genes are TRBV9 and TRBJ2-2, with D possibly matching TRBD2 (6 bases). The germline CDR1 and CDR2 sequences are SGDLS and YYNGEE. V lost 4 bases and J lost 4, with 26 bases in between. This CDR3 spans 19 amino acids. CDR3: CASSSRTGGGLGGTGELFF. CDR3 sequence (DNA): TGTGCCAGCAGCTCCAGAACTGGGGGAGGTCTCGGCGGCACCGGGGAGCTGTTTTTT.

The chain recombines TRBV29-1 with TRBJ1-2; the D gene is possibly TRBD1 (5 bases). V lost 3 bases and J 4 bases, leaving 9 bases between the germline ends. Germline V gene sequence: CDR1 SQVTM, CDR2 ANQGSEA. The CDR3 runs 12 residues. CDR3 amino acids: CSVDAGFYGYTF. The CDR3 DNA sequence: TGCAGCGTTGATGCAGGGTTCTATGGCTACACCTTC.

This sequence joins TRBV29-1 and TRBJ2-1; 11 nucleotides agree with TRBD2. The germline CDR1 and CDR2 sequences are SQVTM and ANQGSEA. V gave up 6 bases and J gave up 5 bases; unmatched junction bases: 3. The CDR3 runs to 13 residues. DNA of the CDR3: TGCAGCGTAGGGACTAGCGGTAACAATGAGCAGTTCTTC. Residues: CSVGTSGNNEQFF.

The CDR3 region has the DNA TGTGCCAGTAGCCCCACTAGCGGGAGGGCCACCGGGGAGCTGTTTTTT. This encodes CASSPTSGRATGELFF. The chain links TRBV19 to TRBJ2-2; 13 nucleotides agree with TRBD2. Germline V gene lookup returns CDR1 LNHDA and CDR2 SQIVND (reference sequence). V lost 6 bases and J lost 4; bases outside the gene matches: 5. The CDR3 contains 16 residues.

This chain joins TRBV14 and TRBJ2-1; the match to TRBD2 covers 8 bases. Per the germline V gene, CDR1 is SGHDN and CDR2 is FVKESK. The CDR3 has 15 amino acids. V lost 4 bases, J lost 7 bases, and 9 bases stayed unmatched. The CDR3: CASSLGGAGVNEQFF. The CDR3 DNA reads TGTGCCAGCAGCCTCGGGGGGGCCGGTGTGAATGAGCAGTTCTTC.

The CDR3 protein is CASSYPSGGLVRTDTQYF. In DNA, the CDR3 is TGTGCCAGCAGCTATCCCTCCGGGGGACTAGTACGCACAGATACGCAGTATTTT. The chain has TRBV7-2 and TRBJ2-3; 8 nucleotides align to TRBD2. Germline-derived CDR1 and CDR2 are SGHTA and FQGNSA. CDR3 length equals 18 residues. The J segment lost 1 base and the V segment lost 4 bases, leaving 13 bases of the junction unmatched.

The CDR3 is CASSQGLAERGEQYF. CDR3 DNA sequence: TGTGCCAGCAGCCAGGGACTAGCGGAAAGAGGAGAGCAGTACTTC. V and J are TRBV3-1 (or the pseudogene TRBV3-2) and TRBJ2-7, with TRBD2 matching 11 bases. Germline loops: CDR1 LGHDT, CDR2 YNNKEL (reference sequence). This CDR3 contains 15 residues. V lost 3 bases to trimming and J lost 7 bases; unmatched junction nucleotides: 8.

The V call is TRBV7-9, the J call TRBJ2-5, with TRBD2 matching 12 bases. Germline lookup yields CDR1 SEHNR and CDR2 FQNEAQ (reference sequence). The V and J ends lost 7 bases and 2 bases, in that order; junction bases with no gene match: 8. The CDR3 contains 16 residues. The CDR3 bases are TGTGCCAGCAAGTCTAGCGGGGGGGGTCCTCAAGAGACCCAGTACTTC. Amino acids: CASKSSGGGPQETQYF. Using reference TRBV7-9 and TRBJ2-5 for the parts outside the CDR3, the full variable domain is DTGVSQNPRHKITKRGQNVTFRCDPISEHNRLYWYRQTLGQGPEFLTYFQNEAQLEKSRLLSDRFSAERPKGSFSTLEIQRTEQGDSAMYLCASKSSGGGPQETQYFGPGTRLLVL.

This clone appeared a few times. The V and J genes are TRBV7-9 and TRBJ1-1; no definite D call. CDR3 length: 13 residues. In germline, CDR1 is SEHNR, CDR2 FQNEAQ (reference sequence). The germline V and J ends were trimmed by 1 base and 1 base, with 4 bases remaining between them. The CDR3 nucleotides read TGTGCCAGCAGCTTAGTACAGAACACTGAAGCTTTCTTT. Protein: CASSLVQNTEAFF.

The V and J genes are TRBV7-8 and TRBJ2-3; the match to TRBD2 covers 12 bases. The V and J ends lost 5 bases and 5 bases, in that order; junction bases with no gene match: 5. The CDR3 loop spans 15 amino acids. The germline gives CDR1 SGHVS, CDR2 FQNEAQ. CDR3 sequence reads: CASSLSTSGGDTQYF. In DNA, the CDR3 is TGTGCCAGCAGCCTTTCGACTAGCGGGGGAGATACGCAGTATTTT.

The V gene is TRBV11-2, the J gene TRBJ1-2; D perhaps matches TRBD1 (5 bases). CDR3 length: 16 residues. Trimming cost V 4 bases and J 1 base, with 16 bases left between them. Per the germline V gene, CDR1 is SGHAT and CDR2 is FQNNGV. CDR3 nucleotides: TGTGCCAGCAGCTCGGGCAGGGAGGCCTATAACTATGGCTACACCTTC. Translating it yields CASSSGREAYNYGYTF.

This clone showed up just a few times. The genes are TRBV20-1 and TRBJ1-1, with D possibly TRBD1 on 6 matching bases. V lost 3 bases and J 6 bases, leaving 20 bases between the germline ends. The CDR3 runs 15 residues. Germline assignment: CDR1 DFQATT and CDR2 SNEGSKA (reference sequence). This CDR3 is CSASRAQGIVSEAFF. In nucleotides, the CDR3 is TGCAGTGCTAGTCGGGCCCAGGGGATCGTGTCTGAAGCTTTCTTT.

The chain recombines TRBV15 with TRBJ2-3; 10 nucleotides line up with TRBD2. V lost 9 bases to trimming and J lost 5 bases; unmatched junction nucleotides: 11. Germline assignment: CDR1 LNHNV and CDR2 YYDKDF (reference sequence). The CDR3 has 15 amino acids. The CDR3 sequence: CATKPASGGLDTQYF. The CDR3 bases are TGTGCCACTAAGCCGGCTAGCGGGGGTTTAGATACGCAGTATTTT.

This chain links TRBV6-6 with TRBJ1-2, with 7 bases that match TRBD1. Germline-derived CDR1 and CDR2 are MNHNY and SVGAGI (reference sequence). The V and J ends lost 5 bases and 4 bases, in that order; junction bases with no gene match: 4. The CDR3 covers 13 residues. The CDR3 nucleotides read TGTGCCAGCAGTCCGGGACAGAGCTATGGCTACACCTTC. Protein product: CASSPGQSYGYTF.

Regarding this clone: Other DNA sequences in the same sample also yield this CDR3. V gene TRBV5-1 combines with J gene TRBJ1-6, with a possible D match to TRBD1 (5 bases). This CDR3 contains 16 residues. Trimming left V 0 bases short and J 2 bases short, with 9 bases between. CDR1 is SGHRS, CDR2 YFSETQ, per germline. CDR3 loop: CASSLAGGAYNSPLHF. Written as DNA, the CDR3 is TGCGCCAGCAGCTTGGCCGGGGGGGCCTATAATTCACCCCTCCACTTT.

The rearrangement uses TRBV4-3 and TRBJ2-2; no definite D call. There are 14 residues in the CDR3. Germline V gene sequence: CDR1 LGHNA, CDR2 YSLEER. Trimming stripped 1 base from V and 7 bases from J, with 10 bases between. In DNA form, the CDR3 reads TGCGCCAGCAGCCAAGGCCGGTTTGGCGGGGAGCTGTTTTTT. It yields the protein CASSQGRFGGELFF.

This sequence joins TRBV5-4 and TRBJ2-1; TRBD1 matches 9 bases. This CDR3 contains 15 residues. CDR1 is SGHNT, CDR2 YYREEE, per germline (reference sequence). The V gene end was trimmed by 0 bases and the J gene end by 4 bases; junction bases not matched to a gene: 2. CDR3: CASSLGTGVYNEQFF. The CDR3 DNA reads TGTGCCAGCAGCTTGGGGACAGGGGTTTACAATGAGCAGTTCTTC.

This clone appeared once. The gene calls are TRBV11-2 and TRBJ2-2, with D uncertain. From germline, CDR1 is SGHAT and CDR2 FQNNGV. The V end was cut by 3 bases, the J end by 4 bases, with 6 bases between. The CDR3 consists of 13 residues. Written as DNA, the CDR3 is TGTGCCAGCAGCTTCGGCGGCACCGGGGAGCTGTTTTTT. Translation gives CASSFGGTGELFF. The whole variable domain, remainder taken from reference TRBV11-2 and TRBJ2-2, is EAGVAQSPRYKIIEKRQSVAFWCNPISGHATLYWYQQILGQGPKLLIQFQNNGVVDDSQLPKDRFSAERLKGVDSTLKIQPAKLEDSAVYLCASSFGGTGELFFGEGSRLTVL.

The rearrangement joins TRBV28 to TRBJ2-5, with 8 bases matching TRBD2. The CDR3 has 13 amino acids. Germline CDR1 and CDR2: MDHEN and SYDVKM. With V trimmed by 3 bases and J by 5 bases, 2 bases remained unmatched. The CDR3 protein is CASSLGGGETQYF. As DNA, the CDR3 is TGTGCCAGCAGTTTGGGCGGGGGGGAGACCCAGTACTTC.

This chain connects TRBV11-2 to TRBJ2-7; TRBD1 aligns across 10 bases. The J segment lost 4 bases and the V segment lost 3 bases, leaving 3 bases of the junction unmatched. Germline V gene lookup returns CDR1 SGHAT and CDR2 FQNNGV. CDR3 size: 14 residues. The CDR3 here is CASSLGQGRYEQYF. In DNA form, the CDR3 reads TGTGCCAGCAGCTTGGGACAGGGGAGGTACGAGCAGTACTTC.

This clone was seen once. This chain joins TRBV5-1 and TRBJ2-6; D perhaps matches TRBD1 (5 bases). The CDR3 has 16 residues. Germline CDR1 SGHRS, CDR2 YFSETQ. The V gene lost 0 bases and the J gene lost 3 bases, with 10 bases spanning the gap. CDR3 loop: CASSLEGVSGANVLTF. CDR3 coding DNA: TGCGCCAGCAGCTTGGAAGGGGTGAGTGGGGCCAACGTCCTGACTTTC.

The genes are TRBV11-2 and TRBJ1-2, with TRBD1 matching over 7 bases. Germline loops: CDR1 SGHAT, CDR2 FQNNGV. The CDR3 is 15 amino acids. J was trimmed by 5 bases and V by 4 bases; bases with no gene match: 10. The CDR3, as DNA: TGTGCCAGCAGCTCAGTCAAGGGGGCCGAGTATGGCTACACCTTC. Its translation is CASSSVKGAEYGYTF.

This sequence joins TRBV6-5 and TRBJ1-2, with TRBD1 as a possible D gene (6 bases). Per the germline V gene, CDR1 is MNHEY and CDR2 is SVGAGI. V gave up 0 bases and J gave up 6 bases, with 17 bases separating them. The CDR3 consists of 16 residues. The CDR3 nucleotides read TGTGCCAGCAGTTACTCTTTACAGGGAAAAGCGAATGGCTACACCTTC. It is translated as CASSYSLQGKANGYTF.

This chain joins TRBV27 and TRBJ2-1, with D perhaps TRBD2 (6 bases). This CDR3 comprises 16 residues. V was clipped by 5 bases and J by 0 bases, with 14 bases between them. CDR1 and CDR2 from the germline V gene are MNHEY and SMNVEV (reference sequence). The CDR3 bases are TGTGCCAGCAGTATGACTGTCGGGAGCTCCTACAATGAGCAGTTCTTC. Encoded protein: CASSMTVGSSYNEQFF.

The gene calls are TRBV5-1 and TRBJ2-2; 7 bases match TRBD1. The CDR3 contains 15 residues. After removal of 0 bases from V and 5 bases from J, the junction contained 4 bases not matched to a gene. Germline V gives CDR1 SGHRS, CDR2 YFSETQ. CDR3: CASSLVDRATGELFF. The CDR3 nucleotides are TGCGCCAGCAGCTTGGTCGACAGGGCGACCGGGGAGCTGTTTTTT. The whole variable domain, remainder taken from reference TRBV5-1 and TRBJ2-2, is KAGVTQTPRYLIKTRGQQVTLSCSPISGHRSVSWYQQTPGQGLQFLFEYFSETQRNKGNFPGRFSGRQFSNSRSEMNVSTLELGDSALYLCASSLVDRATGELFFGEGSRLTVL.

V usage is TRBV7-9 and J usage is TRBJ2-7; TRBD2 might be the D (5 bases). CDR1 is SEHNR and CDR2 is FQNEAQ in the germline V gene (reference sequence). V lost 1 base and J lost 6, with 13 bases in between. The CDR3 is 14 residues long. The CDR3 nucleotides read TGTGCCAGCAGCTTAGGGCTAGCAGCGCTCGAGCAGTACTTC. Its protein is CASSLGLAALEQYF.

The chain has TRBV19 and TRBJ2-6; the match to TRBD1 covers 9 bases. Germline CDR1 is LNHDA and CDR2 is SQIVND (reference sequence). V shed 5 bases and J 0 bases; nucleotides not matched to a gene: 5. The CDR3 totals 17 residues. CDR3 in amino acids: CASSRGQGLSGANVLTF. The CDR3 DNA reads TGTGCCAGTAGTCGGGGACAGGGTCTCTCTGGGGCCAACGTCCTGACTTTC. Combining the CDR3 with reference TRBV19 and TRBJ2-6 gives the whole variable domain DGGITQSPKYLFRKEGQNVTLSCEQNLNHDAMYWYRQDPGQGLRLIYYSQIVNDFQKGDIAEGYSVSREKKESFPLTVTSAQKNPTAFYLCASSRGQGLSGANVLTFGAGSRLTVL.

The sample holds a few counts of this clone. The chain recombines TRBV10-2 with TRBJ2-1; 8 bases are a match to TRBD2. This CDR3 comprises 15 residues. CDR1 and CDR2 from the germline V gene are WSHSY and SAAADI. V was clipped by 0 bases and J by 2 bases; unmatched bases: 0. The DNA for the CDR3 is TGCGCCAGCAGTGAGTCTAGCGGGGCCTACAATGAGCAGTTCTTC. The encoded protein is CASSESSGAYNEQFF.